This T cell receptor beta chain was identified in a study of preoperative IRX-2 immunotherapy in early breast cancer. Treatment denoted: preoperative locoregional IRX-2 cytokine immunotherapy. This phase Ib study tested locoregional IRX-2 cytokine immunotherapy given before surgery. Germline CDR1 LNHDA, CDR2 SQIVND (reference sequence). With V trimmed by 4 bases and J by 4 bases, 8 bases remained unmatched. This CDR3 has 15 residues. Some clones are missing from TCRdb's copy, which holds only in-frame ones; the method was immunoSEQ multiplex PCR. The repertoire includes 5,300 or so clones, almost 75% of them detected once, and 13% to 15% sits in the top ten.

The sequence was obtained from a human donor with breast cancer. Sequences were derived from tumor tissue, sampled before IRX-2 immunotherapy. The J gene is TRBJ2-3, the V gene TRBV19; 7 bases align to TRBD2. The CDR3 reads CASSTSMGRADTQYF. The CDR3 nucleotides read TGTGCCAGTAGTACCAGCATGGGGAGGGCAGATACGCAGTATTTT.